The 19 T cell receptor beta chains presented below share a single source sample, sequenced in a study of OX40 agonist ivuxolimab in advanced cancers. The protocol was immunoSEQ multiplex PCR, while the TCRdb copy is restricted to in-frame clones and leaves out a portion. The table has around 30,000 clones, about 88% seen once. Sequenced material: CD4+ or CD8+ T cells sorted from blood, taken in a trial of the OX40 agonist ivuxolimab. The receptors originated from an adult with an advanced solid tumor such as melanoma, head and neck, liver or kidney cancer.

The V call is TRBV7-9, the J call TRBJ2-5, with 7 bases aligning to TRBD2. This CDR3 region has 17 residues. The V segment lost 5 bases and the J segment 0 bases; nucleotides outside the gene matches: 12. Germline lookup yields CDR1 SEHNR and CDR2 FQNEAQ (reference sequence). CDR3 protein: CASSPSGGGVDQETQYF. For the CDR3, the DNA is TGTGCCAGCAGCCCCTCCGGGGGAGGGGTCGACCAAGAGACCCAGTACTTC.

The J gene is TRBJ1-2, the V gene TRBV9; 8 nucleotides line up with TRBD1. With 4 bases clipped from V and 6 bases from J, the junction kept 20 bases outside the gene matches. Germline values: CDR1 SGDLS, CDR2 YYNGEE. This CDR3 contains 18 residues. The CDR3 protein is CASSPGGEWLVRIDGYTF. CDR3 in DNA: TGTGCCAGCAGCCCAGGGGGCGAATGGTTGGTCCGAATTGATGGCTACACCTTC.

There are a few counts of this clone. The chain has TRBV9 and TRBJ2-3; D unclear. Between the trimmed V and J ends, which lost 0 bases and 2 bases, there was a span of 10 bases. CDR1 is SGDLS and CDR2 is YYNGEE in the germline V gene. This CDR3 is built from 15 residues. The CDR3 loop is CASSVDGTVTDTQYF. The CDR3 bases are TGTGCCAGCAGCGTAGACGGAACGGTCACAGATACGCAGTATTTT.

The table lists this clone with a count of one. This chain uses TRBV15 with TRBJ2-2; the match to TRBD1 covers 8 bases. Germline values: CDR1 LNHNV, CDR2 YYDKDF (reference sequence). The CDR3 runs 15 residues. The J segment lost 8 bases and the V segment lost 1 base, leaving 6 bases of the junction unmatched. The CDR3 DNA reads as TGTGCCACCAGCAGAGGAGGCAGGGGGCCTGGGGAGCTGTTTTTT. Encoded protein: CATSRGGRGPGELFF.

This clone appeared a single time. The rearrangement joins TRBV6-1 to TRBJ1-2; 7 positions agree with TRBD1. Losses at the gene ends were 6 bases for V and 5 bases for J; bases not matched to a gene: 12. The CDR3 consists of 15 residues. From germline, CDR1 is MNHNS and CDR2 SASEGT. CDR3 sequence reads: CASRPRGQGLYGYTF. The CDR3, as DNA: TGTGCCAGCAGGCCGAGGGGGCAGGGTCTGTATGGCTACACCTTC.

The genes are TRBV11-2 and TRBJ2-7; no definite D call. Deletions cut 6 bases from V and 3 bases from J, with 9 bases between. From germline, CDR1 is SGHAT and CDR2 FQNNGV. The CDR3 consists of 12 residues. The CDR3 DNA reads TGTGCCAGCAGGGGTCAGTTCTACGAGCAGTACTTC. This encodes CASRGQFYEQYF.

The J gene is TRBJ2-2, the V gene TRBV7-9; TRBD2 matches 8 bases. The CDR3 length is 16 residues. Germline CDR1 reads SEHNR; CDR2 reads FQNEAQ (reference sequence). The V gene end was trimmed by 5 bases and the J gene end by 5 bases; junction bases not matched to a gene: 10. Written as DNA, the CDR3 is TGTGCCAGCAGCCCTCCGGAGGGACTAGTGACCGGGGAGCTGTTTTTT. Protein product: CASSPPEGLVTGELFF. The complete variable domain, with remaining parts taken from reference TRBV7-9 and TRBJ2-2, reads DTGVSQNPRHKITKRGQNVTFRCDPISEHNRLYWYRQTLGQGPEFLTYFQNEAQLEKSRLLSDRFSAERPKGSFSTLEIQRTEQGDSAMYLCASSPPEGLVTGELFFGEGSRLTVL.

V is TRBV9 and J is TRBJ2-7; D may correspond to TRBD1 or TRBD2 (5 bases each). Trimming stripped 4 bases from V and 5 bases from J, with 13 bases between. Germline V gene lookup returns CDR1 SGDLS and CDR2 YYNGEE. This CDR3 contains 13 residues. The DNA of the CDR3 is TGTGCCAGCAGCATCTCCGGGACGGACGAGCAGTACTTC. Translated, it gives CASSISGTDEQYF.

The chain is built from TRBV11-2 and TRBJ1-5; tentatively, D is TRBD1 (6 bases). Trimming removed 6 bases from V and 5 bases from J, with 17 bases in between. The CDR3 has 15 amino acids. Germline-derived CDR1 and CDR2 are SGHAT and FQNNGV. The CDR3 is CASSYRTGSDQPQHF. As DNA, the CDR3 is TGTGCCAGCAGTTATAGAACAGGGTCCGATCAGCCCCAGCATTTT.

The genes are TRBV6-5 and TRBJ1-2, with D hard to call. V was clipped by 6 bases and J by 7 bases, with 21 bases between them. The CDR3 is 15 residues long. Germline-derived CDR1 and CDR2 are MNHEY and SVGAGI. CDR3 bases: TGTGCCAGCAGCCAACCCCCGATCGGTGCTATTGGCTACACCTTC. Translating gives CASSQPPIGAIGYTF.

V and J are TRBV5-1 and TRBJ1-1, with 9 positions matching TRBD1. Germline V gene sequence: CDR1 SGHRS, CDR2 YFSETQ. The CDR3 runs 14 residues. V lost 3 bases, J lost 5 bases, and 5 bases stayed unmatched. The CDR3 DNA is TGCGCCAGCAGCTCTGGACAGGGGTTTACTGAAGCTTTCTTT. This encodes CASSSGQGFTEAFF. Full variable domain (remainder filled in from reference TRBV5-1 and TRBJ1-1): KAGVTQTPRYLIKTRGQQVTLSCSPISGHRSVSWYQQTPGQGLQFLFEYFSETQRNKGNFPGRFSGRQFSNSRSEMNVSTLELGDSALYLCASSSGQGFTEAFFGQGTRLTVV.

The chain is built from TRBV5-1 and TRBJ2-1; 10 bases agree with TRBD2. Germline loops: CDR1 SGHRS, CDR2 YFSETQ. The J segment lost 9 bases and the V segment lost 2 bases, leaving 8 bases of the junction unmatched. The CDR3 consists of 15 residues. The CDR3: CASSLTGTSVVEQFF. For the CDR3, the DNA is TGCGCCAGCAGCTTAACCGGGACTAGCGTCGTTGAGCAGTTCTTC.

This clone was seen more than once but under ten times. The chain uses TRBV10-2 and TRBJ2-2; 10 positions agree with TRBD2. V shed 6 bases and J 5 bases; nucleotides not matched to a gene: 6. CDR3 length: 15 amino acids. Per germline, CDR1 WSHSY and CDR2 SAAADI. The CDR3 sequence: CASRTSSGRTGELFF. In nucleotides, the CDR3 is TGCGCCAGCAGAACTAGTAGCGGGAGGACCGGGGAGCTGTTTTTT.

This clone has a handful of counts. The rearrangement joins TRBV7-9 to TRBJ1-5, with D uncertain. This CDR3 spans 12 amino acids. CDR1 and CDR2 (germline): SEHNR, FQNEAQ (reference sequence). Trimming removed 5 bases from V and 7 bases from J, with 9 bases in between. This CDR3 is CASSNGGQPQHF. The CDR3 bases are TGTGCCAGCAGCAACGGAGGCCAGCCCCAGCATTTT.

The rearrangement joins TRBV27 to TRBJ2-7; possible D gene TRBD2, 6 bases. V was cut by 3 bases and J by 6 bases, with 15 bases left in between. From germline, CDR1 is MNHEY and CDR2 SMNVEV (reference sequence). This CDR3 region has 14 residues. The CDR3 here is CASSLKGLVGEQYF. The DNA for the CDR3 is TGTGCCAGCAGTTTGAAGGGACTGGTCGGCGAGCAGTACTTC.

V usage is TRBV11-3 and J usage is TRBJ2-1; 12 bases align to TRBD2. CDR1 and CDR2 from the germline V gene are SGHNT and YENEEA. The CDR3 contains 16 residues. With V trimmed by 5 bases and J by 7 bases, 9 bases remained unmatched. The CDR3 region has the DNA TGTGCCAGCAGCCTTACTAGCGGGAGGACGGGGAATGAGCAGTTCTTC. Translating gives CASSLTSGRTGNEQFF. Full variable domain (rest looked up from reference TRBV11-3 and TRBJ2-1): EAGVVQSPRYKIIEKKQPVAFWCNPISGHNTLYWYLQNLGQGPELLIRYENEEAVDDSQLPKDRFSAERLKGVDSTLKIQPAELGDSAVYLCASSLTSGRTGNEQFFGPGTRLTVL.

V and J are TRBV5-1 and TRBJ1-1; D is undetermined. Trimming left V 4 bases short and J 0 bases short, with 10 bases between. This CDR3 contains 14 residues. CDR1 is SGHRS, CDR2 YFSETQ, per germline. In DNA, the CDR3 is TGCGCCAGCAGCCTCAATGGCGTGAACACTGAAGCTTTCTTT. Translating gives CASSLNGVNTEAFF.

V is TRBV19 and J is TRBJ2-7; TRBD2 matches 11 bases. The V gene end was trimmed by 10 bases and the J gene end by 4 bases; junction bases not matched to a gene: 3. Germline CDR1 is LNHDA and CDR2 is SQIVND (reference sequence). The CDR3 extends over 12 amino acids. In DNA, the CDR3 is TGTGCCACTACTAGCGGGAGTTACGAGCAGTACTTC. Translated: CATTSGSYEQYF.

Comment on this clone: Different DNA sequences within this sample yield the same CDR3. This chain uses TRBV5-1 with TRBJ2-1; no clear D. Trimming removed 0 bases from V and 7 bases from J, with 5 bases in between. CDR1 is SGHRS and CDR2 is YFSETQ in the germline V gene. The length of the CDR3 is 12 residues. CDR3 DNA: TGCGCCAGCAGCTTGGGAGGTAATGAGCAGTTCTTC. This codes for CASSLGGNEQFF.